Below, 25 T cell receptor beta chains from the same sample are listed, as sequenced in a study of human T cells and chemical hapten exposure. TCRdb ran MiXCR on the 5' RACE reads and lists one entry per CDR3 protein. The sample contains 81,000 or so distinct CDR3 sequences, 6.5% to 8.5% of which appear only once. Unfractionated whole blood was the source of the extracted total RNA. All receptors derive from a male donor in good health.

The rearrangement links TRBV6-5 to TRBJ2-7; 8 nucleotides match TRBD1. Trimming at V came to 3 bases and at J to 7 bases, leaving 11 bases not matched to a gene. CDR1 MNHEY and CDR2 SVGAGI come from the germline V gene. The CDR3 totals 15 residues. CDR3 protein: CASSYHRGADREQYF. CDR3 nucleotide sequence: TGTGCCAGCAGTTATCACAGGGGGGCTGATCGAGAGCAGTACTTC.

J is TRBJ1-6 and V is TRBV2; D unclear. This CDR3 is 14 amino acids long. Germline V CDR1 and CDR2: SNHLY, FYNNEI. V was clipped by 8 bases and J by 5 bases, with 13 bases between them. The CDR3 DNA reads as TGTGCCAGCCTGAGATCCGACCATAATTCACCCCTCCACTTT. Amino acid sequence: CASLRSDHNSPLHF.

This clonotype was seen at least ten times. The genes are TRBV7-9 and TRBJ2-7, with 7 positions matching TRBD1. CDR3 length: 14 amino acids. Trimming cost V 1 base and J 4 bases; bases outside gene matches: 4. Germline CDR1 is SEHNR and CDR2 is FQNEAQ (reference sequence). CDR3 amino acids: CASSLVQGDYEQYF. CDR3 in DNA: TGTGCCAGCAGCTTAGTGCAGGGGGATTACGAGCAGTACTTC.

This clonotype was counted a few times. J is TRBJ2-3 and V is TRBV6-1, with D hard to call. This CDR3 spans 17 amino acids. Trimming stripped 1 base from V and 0 bases from J, with 14 bases between. Germline-derived CDR1 and CDR2 are MNHNS and SASEGT. CDR3 DNA: TGTGCCAGCAGTGAAGATGTACTGGCTTCCAGCACAGATACGCAGTATTTT. This encodes CASSEDVLASSTDTQYF.

In this sample, this clonotype turned up many times. Here the CDR3 DNA reads TGCGCCAGCAGCTTAGAGGGCAGGAATGAGCAGTTCTTC. It specifies CASSLEGRNEQFF. The chain has TRBV5-1 and TRBJ2-1, with a possible D match to TRBD2 (5 bases). Germline-derived CDR1 and CDR2 are SGHRS and YFSETQ. The CDR3 runs to 13 residues. V lost 2 bases to trimming and J lost 7 bases, with 10 bases between them.

This clonotype has ten or more counts. The chain has TRBV6-1 and TRBJ2-7; D not certain. CDR1 is MNHNS and CDR2 is SASEGT in the germline V gene. Deletions cut 2 bases from V and 2 bases from J, with 4 bases between. This CDR3 region has 12 residues. In DNA, the CDR3 is TGTGCCAGCAGTGAACCGCCCTACGAGCAGTACTTC. It translates to CASSEPPYEQYF.

This clonotype was counted a few times. The rearrangement links TRBV12-3 or TRBV12-4 to TRBJ1-2; 11 bases map to TRBD1. The CDR3 extends over 15 amino acids. The V and J ends lost 6 bases and 7 bases, in that order; junction bases with no gene match: 10. The CDR3 DNA reads as TGTGCCAGCAGCCCTGGGACAGGGGGGCTGGGTGGCTACACCTTC. As protein: CASSPGTGGLGGYTF.

This clonotype has ten or more counts. This sequence joins TRBV20-1 and TRBJ1-5, with 9 bases matching TRBD1. This CDR3 has 22 amino acids. V shed 0 bases, J shed 7 bases, and the junction held 28 bases outside the gene matches. Germline values: CDR1 DFQATT, CDR2 SNEGSKA (reference sequence). Here the CDR3 DNA reads TGCAGTGCTAGAGATGGGACAGGGCTTCTCTTAAATAATCCTAATAGTTCGCAGCCCCAGCATTTT. Translation gives CSARDGTGLLLNNPNSSQPQHF.

The chain employs TRBV29-1 and TRBJ2-7; D remains ambiguous. The CDR3 sequence is 13 residues long. Germline CDR1 and CDR2: SQVTM and ANQGSEA. Trimming removed 3 bases at V and 0 bases at J, with 9 bases between. The CDR3 bases are TGCAGCGTTGAGGCGGCCTACTCCTACGAGCAGTACTTC. Translating gives CSVEAAYSYEQYF.

The chain joins TRBV5-4 to TRBJ2-5, with D possibly matching TRBD1 (5 bases). The CDR3 is 13 residues long. Trimming left V 0 bases short and J 4 bases short, with 7 bases between. CDR1 and CDR2 (germline): SGHNT, YYREEE (reference sequence). The CDR3: CASSLGTGETQYF. The CDR3 nucleotides are TGTGCCAGCAGCTTGGGCACAGGAGAGACCCAGTACTTC.

V and J are TRBV13 and TRBJ2-7; 8 nucleotides match TRBD1. J was trimmed by 2 bases and V by 5 bases; bases with no gene match: 8. Germline-derived CDR1 and CDR2 are PRHDT and FYEKMQ (reference sequence). The CDR3 spans 15 residues. The CDR3 is CASSLWTGPTYEQYF. For the CDR3, the DNA is TGTGCCAGCAGCCTGTGGACAGGGCCCACCTACGAGCAGTACTTC.

This clonotype appeared a few times. The chain carries TRBV27 and TRBJ2-7; no reliable D call. V shed 5 bases and J shed 3 bases, with 17 bases lying between them. CDR3 length equals 15 residues. Germline lookup yields CDR1 MNHEY and CDR2 SMNVEV (reference sequence). The CDR3, as DNA: TGTGCCAGCAGTCTTTTTGGCTCTTCTTACTACGAGCAGTACTTC. Its protein is CASSLFGSSYYEQYF.

This clonotype was seen a few times. The chain combines TRBV29-1 with TRBJ2-3; no clear D gene. Deletions cut 3 bases from V and 0 bases from J, with 13 bases between. This CDR3 is built from 15 residues. Germline-derived CDR1 and CDR2 are SQVTM and ANQGSEA. This chain's CDR3 is CSVDPRQASTDTQYF. The CDR3 nucleotides are TGCAGCGTTGACCCCCGGCAGGCTAGCACAGATACGCAGTATTTT.

This clonotype was seen many times. The chain is built from TRBV7-9 and TRBJ2-7; a weak D match, TRBD2 (6 bases). The CDR3 is 14 amino acids. The germline V gene has CDR1 SEHNR and CDR2 FQNEAQ (reference sequence). The V end was cut by 2 bases, the J end by 6 bases, with 14 bases between. DNA of the CDR3: TGTGCCAGCAGCTTAATGCGGGATGCTGGCGAGCAGTACTTC. Protein product: CASSLMRDAGEQYF.

There are a few counts of this clonotype. The rearrangement uses TRBV7-6 and TRBJ2-1; D possibly corresponds to TRBD1 (5 bases). The CDR3 is 15 amino acids. V lost 0 bases and J lost 4, with 10 bases in between. Looked up from germline, CDR1 is SGHVS and CDR2 is FNYEAQ. The CDR3 bases are TGTGCCAGCAGCTTAGCTAGTGGGGCTTACAATGAGCAGTTCTTC. It codes for CASSLASGAYNEQFF.

The J gene is TRBJ2-7, the V gene TRBV7-1; D ambiguous. TRBV7-1 is an ORF for which the function is uncertain. Deletions cut 3 bases from V and 2 bases from J, with 8 bases between. The CDR3 consists of 13 residues. Written as DNA, the CDR3 is TGTGCCAGCAGCTCTTCCCCCACCTACGAGCAGTACTTC. It encodes CASSSSPTYEQYF.

The V and J genes are TRBV6-6 and TRBJ2-5, with D hard to call. V was shortened by 2 bases and J by 2 bases, with 15 bases between the two germline ends. CDR1 and CDR2 from the germline V gene are MNHNY and SVGAGI (reference sequence). The CDR3 is 16 residues long. The DNA of the CDR3 is TGTGCCAGCAGTTACAAGGATACCCTCGGACAAGAGACCCAGTACTTC. This encodes CASSYKDTLGQETQYF.

A remark on this clonotype: A much larger clone sits a single nucleotide away, making a read error possible. The V gene is TRBV5-1, the J gene TRBJ1-4, with a weak D call TRBD1 (6 bases). Per germline, CDR1 SGHRS and CDR2 YFSETQ. The CDR3 is made up of 21 amino acids. The CDR3 loop is CASSLGTVTIFGLPTSEKLFF. The CDR3 DNA is TGCGCCAGCAGCTTGGGGACAGTAACCATCTTCGGTTTACCAACTAGTGAAAAACTGTTTTTT.

This clonotype was seen many times. The CDR3 DNA reads TGCAGTGCTTTCCGGGACAGGGGTCCCTACGAGCAGTACTTC. It specifies CSAFRDRGPYEQYF. This chain connects TRBV20-1 to TRBJ2-7, with 10 bases matching TRBD1. This CDR3 is 14 amino acids long. V was pared by 5 bases and J by 2 bases, with 6 bases of the junction left unmatched. Germline V gene sequence: CDR1 DFQATT, CDR2 SNEGSKA (reference sequence).

This clonotype came up a few times. The gene calls are TRBV4-2 and TRBJ1-1, with D possibly matching TRBD1 (5 bases). CDR3 length: 12 amino acids. Trimming took off 4 bases at V and 7 bases at J, with 10 bases between the two ends. Germline V CDR1 and CDR2: LGHNA, YNFKEQ. CDR3 nucleotides: TGTGCCAGCAGCCGGGACCAATATGAAGCTTTCTTT. Amino acids: CASSRDQYEAFF.

This clonotype was picked up many times. The chain couples TRBV7-9 to TRBJ2-7, with D unresolved. This CDR3 spans 12 amino acids. Trimming left V 5 bases short and J 2 bases short, with 7 bases between. The germline CDR1 and CDR2 sequences are SEHNR and FQNEAQ (reference sequence). This chain's CDR3 is CASSRHPYEQYF. The CDR3 region has the DNA TGTGCCAGCAGCAGACACCCCTACGAGCAGTACTTC.

This clonotype has more than one count but fewer than ten. J is TRBJ1-2 and V is TRBV6-1; TRBD1 agrees at 12 bases. V was pared by 6 bases and J by 8 bases, with 10 bases of the junction left unmatched. This CDR3 is built from 15 residues. CDR1 is MNHNS, CDR2 SASEGT, per germline. CDR3 sequence reads: CASRKPGQGAGGYTF. The CDR3, as DNA: TGTGCCAGCAGAAAACCGGGACAGGGGGCGGGAGGCTACACCTTC.

This clonotype was counted at least ten times. This chain connects TRBV7-9 to TRBJ2-7, with TRBD2 matching 10 bases. Germline CDR1 is SEHNR and CDR2 is FQNEAQ (reference sequence). This CDR3 spans 15 amino acids. J was trimmed by 4 bases and V by 3 bases; bases with no gene match: 6. The CDR3 region has the DNA TGTGCCAGCAGCTTCCTAGCGGGAGTGGGTTACGAGCAGTACTTC. The encoded protein is CASSFLAGVGYEQYF.

This rearrangement joins TRBV7-2 to TRBJ1-4, with 7 bases that match TRBD1. V lost 1 base and J lost 8; bases outside the gene matches: 1. The CDR3 consists of 13 residues. The V gene's germline CDR1 is SGHTA and CDR2 FQGNSA. The CDR3 nucleotides read TGTGCCAGCAGCTTAGACAGGGGCGAAAAACTGTTTTTT. It encodes CASSLDRGEKLFF.

This clonotype was picked up many times. J is TRBJ2-5 and V is TRBV2; 7 bases agree with TRBD1. Per the germline V gene, CDR1 is SNHLY and CDR2 is FYNNEI. This CDR3 has 14 amino acids. With 4 bases clipped from V and 2 bases from J, the junction kept 4 bases outside the gene matches. DNA for the CDR3: TGTGCCAGCAGTGCCCGGGACAGACAAGAGACCCAGTACTTC. Amino acids: CASSARDRQETQYF.